Listed below are T cell receptor beta chains from one sample, sequenced in a study of patients and donors after allogeneic stem cell transplantation. Each CDR3 protein gets one entry after TCRdb re-called the RT-PCR reads with MiXCR. The data show more than 850,000 distinct CDR3 sequences, around 17% seen once. Specimen: blood, either unsorted or a sorted T cell fraction (not recorded which). The receptors originated from a human donor who was either an allogeneic HSCT recipient or a stem cell or donor lymphocyte infusion donor (not recorded which). It is not recorded whose cells these are; they may come from a transplant donor. The CDR3 runs from the conserved cysteine through the conserved F or W. D genes are given only for firm matches. Not all rows give a size; the values are once, few, many and, for expanded clones, a class.

>12|few|TRBJ1-2|TRBV6-1|.
CASSEATYGYTF
TGTGCCAGCAGTGAAGCTACGTATGGCTACACCTTC
>15|.|TRBJ1-5|TRBV5-4|.
CASSLGPQDGPPQHF
TGTGCCAGCAGCTTGGGACCTCAAGACGGCCCGCCCCAGCATTTT
>17|few|TRBJ2-3|TRBV4-1|.
CASSQAQVGGDLDTQYF
TGCGCCAGCAGCCAAGCCCAAGTAGGTGGAGATTTAGATACGCAGTATTTT
>14|.|TRBJ1-2|TRBV7-9|.
CASSAPGTNYGYTF
TGTGCCAGCAGCGCTCCTGGAACTAACTATGGCTACACCTTC
>13|.|TRBJ2-3|TRBV2|.
CASSEGGQDTQYF
TGTGCCAGCAGTGAAGGGGGGCAGGATACGCAGTATTTT
>17|few|TRBJ1-1|TRBV4-3|.
CASSQDGLQGWDTEAFF
TGCGCCAGCAGCCAAGATGGATTACAGGGTTGGGACACTGAAGCTTTCTTT
>13|few|TRBJ2-5|TRBV12-3/TRBV12-4|.
CASTRQVPGTQYF
TGTGCCAGCACCAGACAGGTCCCGGGGACCCAGTACTTC
>17|many|TRBJ2-7|TRBV3-1|TRBD2
CASSHPAFAGRAYEQYF
TGTGCCAGCAGCCATCCCGCCTTCGCGGGGAGGGCCTACGAGCAGTACTTC
>16|few|TRBJ1-2|TRBV18|.
CASSPLAGTGYYGYTF
TGTGCCAGCTCACCCTTGGCGGGCACTGGATACTATGGCTACACCTTC
>19|few|TRBJ2-1|TRBV15|TRBD2
CATSRVRRTSASSYNEQFF
TGTGCCACCAGCAGAGTCAGGAGGACTAGCGCCTCCTCCTACAATGAGCAGTTCTTC
>15|.|TRBJ2-7|TRBV29-1|TRBD2
CSVGGLAGTQYEQYF
TGCAGCGTAGGGGGTCTAGCGGGAACGCAGTACGAGCAGTACTTC
>12|.|TRBJ1-2|TRBV21-1|.
CASGGRYYGYTF
TGTGCCAGCGGTGGGAGATACTATGGCTACACCTTC
>12|.|TRBJ2-7|TRBV12-3/TRBV12-4|.
CASRGAQYEQYF
TGTGCCAGCAGAGGGGCTCAATACGAGCAGTACTTC
>14|.|TRBJ1-5|TRBV20-1|TRBD1
CSATSGTDNQPQHF
TGCAGTGCCACCAGCGGGACAGATAATCAGCCCCAGCATTTT
>15|few|TRBJ2-3|TRBV11-2|.
CASSPGYLFTDTQYF
TGTGCCAGCAGCCCGGGGTACCTCTTCACAGATACGCAGTATTTT